Shown below are 6 T cell receptor beta chains from a single sample sequenced in a study of cytomegalovirus exposure and HLA in healthy donors. Libraries were prepared by immunoSEQ multiplex PCR; TCRdb keeps only in-frame clonotypes and omits some of them. The sample shows around 56,000 clones, 93% of them seen only once. Specimen: PBMCs. These receptors were taken from a woman between 18 and 29 years old in good health and CMV-seropositive.

The rearrangement uses TRBV5-1 and TRBJ1-1; TRBD1 might be the D (5 bases). The CDR3 contains 14 residues. Germline lookup yields CDR1 SGHRS and CDR2 YFSETQ. V was shortened by 5 bases and J by 4 bases, with 15 bases between the two germline ends. CDR3 coding DNA: TGCGCCAGCAGTGTTCCAGGGATTGTCACTGAAGCTTTCTTT. Protein sequence: CASSVPGIVTEAFF. Full variable domain (outside the CDR3, taken from reference TRBV5-1 and TRBJ1-1): KAGVTQTPRYLIKTRGQQVTLSCSPISGHRSVSWYQQTPGQGLQFLFEYFSETQRNKGNFPGRFSGRQFSNSRSEMNVSTLELGDSALYLCASSVPGIVTEAFFGQGTRLTVV.

The rearrangement joins TRBV7-9 to TRBJ1-6; 9 bases match TRBD1. Trimming cost V 7 bases and J 10 bases; bases outside gene matches: 8. The CDR3 loop spans 14 amino acids. Germline CDR1 SEHNR, CDR2 FQNEAQ (reference sequence). CDR3 sequence (DNA): TGTGCCAGCATCCGAACAGGGGGCTTGTCACCCCTCCACTTT. Translating it yields CASIRTGGLSPLHF.

The J gene is TRBJ1-2, the V gene TRBV6-5; 9 bases are shared with TRBD1. Losses at the gene ends were 5 bases for V and 4 bases for J; bases not matched to a gene: 2. The germline CDR1 and CDR2 sequences are MNHEY and SVGAGI. This CDR3 has 13 residues. CDR3 DNA: TGTGCCAGCAGTCCGGACAGGGGCTATGGCTACACCTTC. It specifies CASSPDRGYGYTF.

V is TRBV7-8 and J is TRBJ2-7; tentatively, D is TRBD1 (6 bases). The CDR3 totals 17 residues. V lost 4 bases to trimming and J lost 5 bases, with 24 bases between them. Per the germline V gene, CDR1 is SGHVS and CDR2 is FQNEAQ. CDR3 sequence reads: CASSYKRPLTGVDEQYF. DNA of the CDR3: TGTGCCAGCAGCTATAAGAGACCTTTGACAGGAGTGGACGAGCAGTACTTC.

The chain links TRBV23-1 to TRBJ2-3; D is undetermined. TRBV23-1 is annotated as an ORF whose role is uncertain. V lost 4 bases to trimming and J lost 2 bases, with 19 bases between them. CDR3 length equals 17 residues. The CDR3 is CASSPLSEVSVTDTQYF. CDR3 bases: TGCGCCAGCAGTCCCTTATCAGAGGTCTCCGTCACAGATACGCAGTATTTT.

CDR3 loop: CASSQDLVSGTEAFF. The DNA for the CDR3 is TGCGCCAGCAGCCAAGATCTCGTTTCGGGCACTGAAGCTTTCTTT. V gene TRBV4-1 combines with J gene TRBJ1-1; D remains ambiguous. The CDR3 runs 15 residues. Per germline, CDR1 MGHRA and CDR2 YSYEKL. The V gene lost 0 bases and the J gene lost 4 bases, with 12 bases spanning the gap.